This TCR beta chain was identified in a study of Graves' ophthalmopathy and Graves' hyperthyroidism. Transcripts of RNA were the source for amplifying TCR beta CDR3 regions. Amplification began with first-round RT-PCR using HTBI primers, then second-round multiplex PCR was performed. TCRdb re-derived calls from the multiplex PCR reads in MiXCR, one entry per CDR3 protein. The sample records hundreds of thousands of distinct CDR3 sequences, 20% to 25% being singletons. A 10 ml volume of fresh peripheral blood provided the PBMCs. This clonotype was recorded at least ten times. Its antigen is currently unknown. Findings and caveats of the study: Researchers report that a 13-signature model separated ophthalmopathy from stable hyperthyroidism, posting 85% to 90% sensitivity and less than 82% specificity.

The sample was peripheral blood. The source is a woman aged 50 to 60 with Graves' ophthalmopathy.

The CDR3 reads CASSLVLQKGHGYTF. The DNA of the CDR3 is TGTGCCAGCAGCTTAGTCCTACAGAAAGGACATGGCTACACCTTC. V usage is TRBV7-9 and J usage is TRBJ1-2; D unresolved. Trimming stripped 1 base from V and 6 bases from J, with 15 bases between. Germline loops: CDR1 SEHNR, CDR2 FQNEAQ (reference sequence). CDR3 size: 15 residues.